A single T cell receptor beta chain is shown here with its context. Its antigen is not identified. This entry belongs to a study of cytomegalovirus exposure and HLA in healthy donors. Study findings and constraints: Reports state that TCR beta sequences accurately predicted most subjects' HLA-A and HLA-B alleles. Later analysis placed DRB1 highest and HLA-C lowest in TCR association rates, which differed by HLA locus. A highly shared variant cluster was judged a likely technical artifact. There were a few CMV-associated chains whose specificity for CMV antigens was confirmed in vitro.

Primers: 60 Vbeta forward and 13 Jbeta reverse. The assay was immunoSEQ multiplex PCR, and TCRdb's table has in-frame clones only and misses some. The repertoire holds 180,000 or so clones, with approximately 80% as singletons. This receptor was identified in a boy between 2 and 10 years old in good health and CMV-seronegative. Sequencing was carried out using PBMCs.

CDR3 in amino acids: CAISGGGAGDYNEQFF. The CDR3 DNA sequence: TGTGCCATCAGTGGGGGTGGAGCGGGGGATTACAATGAGCAGTTCTTC. This chain connects TRBV10-3 to TRBJ2-1, with 8 bases fitting TRBD2. The CDR3 is made up of 16 amino acids. J lost 4 bases, V lost 4 bases, and 9 bases had no gene match. Germline CDR1 and CDR2: ENHRY and SYGVKD.